Presented here are 21 T cell receptor beta chains from one specimen sequenced in a study of T cells after yellow fever vaccination. TCRdb reprocessed the 5' RACE reads via MiXCR and lists one record per CDR3 protein. Here the sample spans over 85,000 distinct CDR3 sequences, about 8.2% being singletons. The specimen was CD8+ T cells not binding an NS4B(214-222) dextramer, sorted from PBMCs, collected about 2 weeks after the first yellow fever vaccination. Every receptor here comes from a young man who received the YFV17D yellow fever vaccine.

This clonotype turned up a few times. The rearrangement links TRBV27 to TRBJ2-1; possible D gene TRBD1, 6 bases. The CDR3 totals 17 residues. Per the germline V gene, CDR1 is MNHEY and CDR2 is SMNVEV (reference sequence). Trimming took off 4 bases at V and 5 bases at J, with 21 bases between the two ends. The CDR3 DNA reads TGTGCCAGCAGTTCGATCCCCCCAGGGGTCATAGACAATGAGCAGTTCTTC. Translation gives CASSSIPPGVIDNEQFF.

This clonotype was found a few times. This chain connects TRBV27 to TRBJ2-2; weak D call: TRBD2 (5 bases). CDR3 size: 13 residues. V gave up 5 bases and J gave up 7 bases, with 11 bases separating them. The V gene's germline CDR1 is MNHEY and CDR2 SMNVEV (reference sequence). This chain's CDR3 is CASSPITSGELFF. The CDR3 DNA sequence: TGTGCCAGCAGTCCAATAACTAGCGGGGAGCTGTTTTTT.

In this sample, this clonotype turned up a few times. The chain carries TRBV27 and TRBJ1-2; 9 bases agree with TRBD1. CDR3 length equals 12 residues. V trimming: 6 bases; J trimming: 4 bases; junction bases outside the gene matches: 0. Germline V CDR1 and CDR2: MNHEY, SMNVEV (reference sequence). DNA for the CDR3: TGTGCCAGCAGGGACAGGGGCTATGGCTACACCTTC. Protein sequence: CASRDRGYGYTF.

This clonotype was observed at least ten times. The chain recombines TRBV29-1 with TRBJ2-3; D might be TRBD2 (6 bases). V shed 6 bases and J shed 2 bases, with 18 bases lying between them. The CDR3 sequence is 15 residues long. Germline CDR1 reads SQVTM; CDR2 reads ANQGSEA. CDR3 sequence: CSVDPSLAITDTQYF. For the CDR3, the DNA is TGCAGCGTGGACCCCTCACTAGCCATCACAGATACGCAGTATTTT.

The chain couples TRBV29-1 to TRBJ2-1; tentative D call: TRBD2 (5 bases). The CDR3 is made up of 12 amino acids. Germline CDR1 reads SQVTM; CDR2 reads ANQGSEA. The V end was cut by 5 bases, the J end by 9 bases, with 14 bases between. The CDR3 here is CSVPLSGSEQFF. The DNA of the CDR3 is TGCAGCGTTCCCCTAAGCGGTTCTGAGCAGTTCTTC.

This clonotype was detected only a few times. This chain uses TRBV12-5 with TRBJ2-1, with D unclear. The CDR3 is 14 residues long. Germline CDR1 reads LGHNT; CDR2 reads FRNRAP. V was shortened by 8 bases and J by 0 bases, with 11 bases between the two germline ends. The CDR3 DNA reads as TGTGCTAGTTCGAGGCCGGCCTCCTACAATGAGCAGTTCTTC. Protein product: CASSRPASYNEQFF.

CDR3 region: CASSLDGLAGEETQYF. DNA for the CDR3: TGTGCCAGCAGCTTAGATGGACTAGCGGGGGAAGAGACCCAGTACTTC. The V gene is TRBV11-2, the J gene TRBJ2-5; 13 nucleotides line up with TRBD2. After removal of 0 bases from V and 3 bases from J, the junction contained 1 base not matched to a gene. This CDR3 comprises 16 residues. CDR1 is SGHAT and CDR2 is FQNNGV in the germline V gene.

This chain connects TRBV6-1 to TRBJ2-2; D is possibly TRBD1 or TRBD2 (5 bases each). Trimming shortened V by 6 bases and J by 6 bases, and 17 bases separated the two germline ends. The CDR3 extends over 15 amino acids. Germline CDR1 is MNHNS and CDR2 is SASEGT. This CDR3 is CASSHLSSGPGELFF. The CDR3 coding sequence is TGTGCCAGCAGCCATTTGAGTTCGGGGCCCGGGGAGCTGTTTTTT.

In this sample, this clonotype turned up a few times. This sequence joins TRBV2 and TRBJ2-5; TRBD2 aligns across 13 bases. The CDR3 totals 15 residues. Germline V gene data show CDR1 as SNHLY and CDR2 as FYNNEI. V gave up 5 bases and J gave up 4 bases; unmatched junction bases: 4. The CDR3 sequence: CASSTSGGAAETQYF. The CDR3, as DNA: TGTGCCAGCAGTACTAGCGGGGGGGCGGCAGAGACCCAGTACTTC.

This clonotype was found a few times. The V call is TRBV29-1, the J call TRBJ2-3; 12 nucleotides line up with TRBD1. This CDR3 region has 13 residues. V lost 6 bases and J lost 6; bases outside the gene matches: 4. The V gene's germline CDR1 is SQVTM and CDR2 ANQGSEA. The CDR3 sequence: CSVWDRGRDTQYF. CDR3 nucleotide sequence: TGCAGCGTGTGGGACAGGGGGCGGGATACGCAGTATTTT.

The chain is built from TRBV12-3 or TRBV12-4 and TRBJ2-5; the D is unclear. Trimming shortened V by 6 bases and J by 4 bases, and 15 bases separated the two germline ends. The CDR3 consists of 14 residues. The CDR3 loop reads CASSPPPGGETQYF. CDR3 sequence (DNA): TGTGCCAGCAGCCCTCCCCCGGGCGGAGAGACCCAGTACTTC.

This clonotype occurred a few times. The J gene is TRBJ2-3, the V gene TRBV6-5; no clear D. The CDR3 is 11 residues long. Deletions cut 1 base from V and 6 bases from J, with 2 bases between. The germline V gene has CDR1 MNHEY and CDR2 SVGAGI. CDR3 loop: CASSYLDTQYF. In nucleotides, the CDR3 is TGTGCCAGCAGTTACTTGGATACGCAGTATTTT.

This clonotype was counted between two and nine times. CDR3 region: CASSLPESYGYTF. The DNA for the CDR3 is TGTGCCAGCAGTTTACCTGAAAGCTATGGCTACACCTTC. The chain uses TRBV12-3 or TRBV12-4 and TRBJ1-2; D is undetermined. Trimming removed 2 bases from V and 4 bases from J, with 8 bases in between. CDR3 length: 13 amino acids.

There are many counts of this clonotype. This chain links TRBV4-2 with TRBJ2-3, with TRBD2 matching over 8 bases. The J segment lost 2 bases and the V segment lost 1 base, leaving 5 bases of the junction unmatched. Germline assignment: CDR1 LGHNA and CDR2 YNFKEQ. The length of the CDR3 is 16 residues. CDR3 coding DNA: TGTGCCAGCAGCCAAGCCAGCGGGGGATACACAGATACGCAGTATTTT. Protein product: CASSQASGGYTDTQYF.

The chain has TRBV6-5 and TRBJ2-3, with 7 bases lining up with TRBD1. V lost 3 bases to trimming and J lost 6 bases; unmatched junction nucleotides: 6. Germline CDR1 reads MNHEY; CDR2 reads SVGAGI. CDR3 length equals 14 residues. The CDR3 is CASSYMTGPDTQYF. As DNA, the CDR3 is TGTGCCAGCAGTTATATGACAGGGCCCGATACGCAGTATTTT.

In its sample, this clonotype was seen many times. V and J are TRBV29-1 and TRBJ2-3; TRBD2 matches at 10 bases. The V gene's germline CDR1 is SQVTM and CDR2 ANQGSEA. Unmatched junction bases numbered 7, after V lost 6 bases and J lost 1 base. The CDR3 runs to 15 residues. The CDR3, as DNA: TGCAGCGTCGCCGAAACTAGCGGGGGCACAGATACGCAGTATTTT. Amino acid sequence: CSVAETSGGTDTQYF.

The chain couples TRBV6-1 to TRBJ1-5; 9 bases match TRBD1. From germline, CDR1 is MNHNS and CDR2 SASEGT. This CDR3 has 16 residues. The V gene end was trimmed by 5 bases and the J gene end by 6 bases; junction bases not matched to a gene: 11. CDR3 coding DNA: TGTGCCAGCAGTCCCTGGACAGGGGAAGACTTTCAGCCCCAGCATTTT. Amino acid sequence: CASSPWTGEDFQPQHF.

CDR3 DNA sequence: TGTGCCAGCTATAGCACCGGGGAGCTGTTTTTT. Translated: CASYSTGELFF. The chain links TRBV6-2 or TRBV6-3 to TRBJ2-2; no definite D call. Deletions cut 8 bases from V and 4 bases from J, with 5 bases between. This CDR3 has 11 amino acids. Germline V gene data show CDR1 as MNHEY and CDR2 as SVGEGT.

This clonotype was detected only a few times. This chain joins TRBV19 and TRBJ1-5; D remains ambiguous. Per the germline V gene, CDR1 is LNHDA and CDR2 is SQIVND (reference sequence). The CDR3 is 14 residues long. V lost 10 bases and J lost 8, with 21 bases in between. The CDR3 sequence is CATNGIGNVEPQHF. CDR3 sequence (DNA): TGTGCCACTAACGGAATAGGGAACGTGGAGCCCCAGCATTTT.

This chain connects TRBV2 to TRBJ2-3; D ambiguous. Germline CDR1 reads SNHLY; CDR2 reads FYNNEI. This CDR3 has 10 amino acids. V lost 5 bases and J lost 5, with 2 bases in between. CDR3 in amino acids: CASSQDTQYF. The CDR3 coding sequence is TGTGCCAGCAGTCAAGATACGCAGTATTTT.

In this sample, this clonotype turned up a few times. CDR3 sequence: CASSLGVSSGNTIYF. In DNA, the CDR3 is TGTGCCAGCAGTTTAGGGGTCTCCTCTGGAAACACCATATATTTT. The chain uses TRBV28 and TRBJ1-3; D gene uncertain. Trimming took off 2 bases at V and 0 bases at J, with 8 bases between the two ends. CDR1 is MDHEN and CDR2 is SYDVKM in the germline V gene. The CDR3 runs to 15 residues.